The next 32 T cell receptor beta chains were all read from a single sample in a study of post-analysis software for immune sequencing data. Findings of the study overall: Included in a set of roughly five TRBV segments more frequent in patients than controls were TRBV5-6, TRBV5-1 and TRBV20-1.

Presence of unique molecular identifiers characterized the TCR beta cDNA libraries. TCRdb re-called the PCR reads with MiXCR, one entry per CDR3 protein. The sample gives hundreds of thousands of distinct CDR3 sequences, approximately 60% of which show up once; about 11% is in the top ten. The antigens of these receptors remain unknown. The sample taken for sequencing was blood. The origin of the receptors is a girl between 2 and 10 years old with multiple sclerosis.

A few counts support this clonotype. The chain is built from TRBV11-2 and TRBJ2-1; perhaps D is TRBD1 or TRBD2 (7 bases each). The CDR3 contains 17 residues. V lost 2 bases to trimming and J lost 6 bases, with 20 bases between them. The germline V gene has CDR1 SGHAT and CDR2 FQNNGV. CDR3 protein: CASSLRGGQSRFNEQFF. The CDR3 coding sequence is TGTGCCAGCAGCTTAAGGGGGGGACAGTCGAGGTTCAATGAGCAGTTCTTC.

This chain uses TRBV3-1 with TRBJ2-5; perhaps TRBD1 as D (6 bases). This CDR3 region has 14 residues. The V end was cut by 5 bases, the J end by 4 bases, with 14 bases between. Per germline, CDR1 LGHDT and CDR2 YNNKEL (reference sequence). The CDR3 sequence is CASSSKGVPETQYF. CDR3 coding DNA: TGTGCCAGCAGCTCCAAGGGGGTCCCAGAGACCCAGTACTTC.

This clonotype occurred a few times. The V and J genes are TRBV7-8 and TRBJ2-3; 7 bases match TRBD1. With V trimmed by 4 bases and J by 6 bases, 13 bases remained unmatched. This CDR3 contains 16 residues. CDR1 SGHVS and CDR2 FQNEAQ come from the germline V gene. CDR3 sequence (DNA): TGTGCCAGCAGCTACCCCCCGACAGGGCCGGCTGATACGCAGTATTTT. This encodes CASSYPPTGPADTQYF.

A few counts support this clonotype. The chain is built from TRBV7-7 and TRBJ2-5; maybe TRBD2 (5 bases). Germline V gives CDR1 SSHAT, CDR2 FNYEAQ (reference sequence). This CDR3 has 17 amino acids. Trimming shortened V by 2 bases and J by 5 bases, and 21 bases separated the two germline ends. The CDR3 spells CASSLSARLNSAETQYF. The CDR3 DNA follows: TGTGCCAGCAGCTTATCGGCCCGTCTTAATAGCGCCGAGACCCAGTACTTC.

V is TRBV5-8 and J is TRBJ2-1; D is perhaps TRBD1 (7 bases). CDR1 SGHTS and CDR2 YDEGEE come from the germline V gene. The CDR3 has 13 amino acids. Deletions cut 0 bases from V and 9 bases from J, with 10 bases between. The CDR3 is CASSLVRGAEQFF. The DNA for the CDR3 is TGTGCCAGCAGCTTGGTCAGGGGGGCTGAGCAGTTCTTC.

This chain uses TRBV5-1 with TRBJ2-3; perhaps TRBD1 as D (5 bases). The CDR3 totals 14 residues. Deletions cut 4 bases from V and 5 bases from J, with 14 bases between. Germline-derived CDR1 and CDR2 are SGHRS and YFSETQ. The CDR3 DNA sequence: TGCGCCAGCAGCCCCAGACAGTTGCGAGATACGCAGTATTTT. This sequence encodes CASSPRQLRDTQYF.

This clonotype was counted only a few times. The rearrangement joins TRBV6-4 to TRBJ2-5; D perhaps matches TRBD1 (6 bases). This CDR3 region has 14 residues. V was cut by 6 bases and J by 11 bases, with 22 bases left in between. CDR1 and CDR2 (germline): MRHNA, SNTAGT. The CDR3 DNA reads TGTGCCAGCAGCCGGAAACAGGGTGTCGGTGAGCAGTACTTC. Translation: CASSRKQGVGEQYF.

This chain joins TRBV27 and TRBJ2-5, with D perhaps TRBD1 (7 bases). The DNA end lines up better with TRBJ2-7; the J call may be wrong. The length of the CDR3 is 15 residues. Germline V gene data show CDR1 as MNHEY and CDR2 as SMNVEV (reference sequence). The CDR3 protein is CASSVYGGGGYEQYF. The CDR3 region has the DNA TGTGCCAGCAGTGTTTACGGAGGGGGCGGGTACGAGCAGTACTTC.

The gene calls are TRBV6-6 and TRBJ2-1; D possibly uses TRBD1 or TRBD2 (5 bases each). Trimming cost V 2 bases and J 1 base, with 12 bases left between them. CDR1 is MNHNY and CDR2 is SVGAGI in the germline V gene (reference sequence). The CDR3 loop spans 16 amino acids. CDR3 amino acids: CASSYLGPTSYNEQFF. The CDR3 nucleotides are TGTGCCAGCAGTTACCTGGGACCGACTTCCTACAATGAGCAGTTCTTC.

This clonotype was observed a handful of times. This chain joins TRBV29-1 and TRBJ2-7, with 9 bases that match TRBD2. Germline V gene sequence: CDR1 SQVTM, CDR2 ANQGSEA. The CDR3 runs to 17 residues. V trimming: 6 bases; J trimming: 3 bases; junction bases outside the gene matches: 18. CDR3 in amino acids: CSVLRFSLAGSVYEQYF. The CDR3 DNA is TGCAGCGTCCTCAGGTTTTCACTAGCGGGCAGCGTCTACGAGCAGTACTTC.

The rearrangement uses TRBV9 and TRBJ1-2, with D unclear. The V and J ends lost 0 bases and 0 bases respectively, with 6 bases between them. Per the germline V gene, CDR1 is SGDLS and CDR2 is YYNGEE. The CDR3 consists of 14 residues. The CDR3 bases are TGTGCCAGCAGCGTAGTCAATGCTAACTATGGCTACACCTTC. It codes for CASSVVNANYGYTF.

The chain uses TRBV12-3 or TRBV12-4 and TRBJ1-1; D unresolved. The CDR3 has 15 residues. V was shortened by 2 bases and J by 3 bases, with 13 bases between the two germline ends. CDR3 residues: CASSLSRVMDTEAFF. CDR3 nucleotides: TGTGCCAGCAGTTTATCGAGGGTTATGGACACTGAAGCTTTCTTT.

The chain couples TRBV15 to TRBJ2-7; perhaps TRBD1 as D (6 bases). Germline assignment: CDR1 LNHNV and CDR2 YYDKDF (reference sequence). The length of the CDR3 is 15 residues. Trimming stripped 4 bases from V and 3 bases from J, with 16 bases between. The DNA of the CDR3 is TGTGCCACCAGCACCTTAACCGGGACAAACTACGAGCAGTACTTC. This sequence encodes CATSTLTGTNYEQYF. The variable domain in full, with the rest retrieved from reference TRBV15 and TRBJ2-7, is DAMVIQNPRYQVTQFGKPVTLSCSQTLNHNVMYWYQQKSSQAPKLLFHYYDKDFNNEADTPDNFQSRRPNTSFCFLDIRSPGLGDTAMYLCATSTLTGTNYEQYFGPGTRLTVT.

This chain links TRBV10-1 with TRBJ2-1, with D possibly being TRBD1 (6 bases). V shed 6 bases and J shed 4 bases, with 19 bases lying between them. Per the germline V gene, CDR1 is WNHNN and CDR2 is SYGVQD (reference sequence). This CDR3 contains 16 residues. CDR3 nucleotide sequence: TGCGCCAGCAGCGAGCTCTCCTGGACAGCGTACAATGAGCAGTTCTTC. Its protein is CASSELSWTAYNEQFF.

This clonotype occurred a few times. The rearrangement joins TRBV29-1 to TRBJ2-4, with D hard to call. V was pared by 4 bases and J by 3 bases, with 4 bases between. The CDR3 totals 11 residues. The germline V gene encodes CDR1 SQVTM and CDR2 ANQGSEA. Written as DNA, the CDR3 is TGCAGCGTTGTCCTCAAAAACATTCAGTACTTC. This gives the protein CSVVLKNIQYF.

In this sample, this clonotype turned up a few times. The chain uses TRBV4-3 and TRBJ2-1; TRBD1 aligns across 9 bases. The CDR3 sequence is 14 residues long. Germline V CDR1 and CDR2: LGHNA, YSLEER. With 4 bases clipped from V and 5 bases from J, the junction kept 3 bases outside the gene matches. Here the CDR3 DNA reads TGCGCCAGCAGCCCACGACAGGGGGACAATGAGCAGTTCTTC. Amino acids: CASSPRQGDNEQFF.

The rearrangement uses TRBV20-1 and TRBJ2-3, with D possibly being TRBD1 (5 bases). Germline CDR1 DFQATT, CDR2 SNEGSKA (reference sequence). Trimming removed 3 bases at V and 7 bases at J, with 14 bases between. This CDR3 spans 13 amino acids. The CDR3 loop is CSASVEQGHTQYF. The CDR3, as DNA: TGCAGTGCTAGTGTCGAGCAGGGCCATACGCAGTATTTT.

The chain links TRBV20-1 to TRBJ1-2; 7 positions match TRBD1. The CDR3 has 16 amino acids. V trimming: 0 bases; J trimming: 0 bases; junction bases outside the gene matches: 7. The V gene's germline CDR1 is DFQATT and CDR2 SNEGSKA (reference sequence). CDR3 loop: CSARDTPTGANYGYTF. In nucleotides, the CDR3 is TGCAGTGCTAGAGATACTCCAACAGGGGCTAACTATGGCTACACCTTC.

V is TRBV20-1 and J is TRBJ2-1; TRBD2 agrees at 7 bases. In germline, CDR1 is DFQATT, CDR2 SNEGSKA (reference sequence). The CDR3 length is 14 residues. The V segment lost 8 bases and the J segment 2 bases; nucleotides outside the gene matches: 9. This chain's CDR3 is CSPLSAGPYNEQFF. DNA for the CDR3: TGCAGTCCTCTTTCAGCGGGACCCTACAATGAGCAGTTCTTC.

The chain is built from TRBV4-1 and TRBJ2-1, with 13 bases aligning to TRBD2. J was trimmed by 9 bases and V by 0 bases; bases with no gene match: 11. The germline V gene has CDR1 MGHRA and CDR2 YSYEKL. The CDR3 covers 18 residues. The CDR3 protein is CASSQDPGLLAGGAEQFF. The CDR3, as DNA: TGCGCCAGCAGCCAAGACCCCGGTTTACTAGCGGGAGGGGCTGAGCAGTTCTTC.

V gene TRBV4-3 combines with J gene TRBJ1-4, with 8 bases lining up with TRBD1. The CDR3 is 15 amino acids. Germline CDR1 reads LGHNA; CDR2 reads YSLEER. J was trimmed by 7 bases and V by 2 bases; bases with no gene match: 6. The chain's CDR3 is CASSQRTGRGEKLFF. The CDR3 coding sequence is TGCGCCAGCAGCCAACGGACAGGGCGAGGTGAAAAACTGTTTTTT.

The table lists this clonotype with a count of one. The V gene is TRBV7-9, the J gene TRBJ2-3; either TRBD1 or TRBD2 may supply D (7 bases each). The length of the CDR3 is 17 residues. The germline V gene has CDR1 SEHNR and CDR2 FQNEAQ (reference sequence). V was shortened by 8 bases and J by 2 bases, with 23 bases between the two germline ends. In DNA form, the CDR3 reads TGTGCCAGCGTGCGAGGGGGGGACAGACAATACACAGATACGCAGTATTTT. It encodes CASVRGGDRQYTDTQYF. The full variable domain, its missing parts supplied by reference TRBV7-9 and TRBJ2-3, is DTGVSQNPRHKITKRGQNVTFRCDPISEHNRLYWYRQTLGQGPEFLTYFQNEAQLEKSRLLSDRFSAERPKGSFSTLEIQRTEQGDSAMYLCASVRGGDRQYTDTQYFGPGTRLTVL.

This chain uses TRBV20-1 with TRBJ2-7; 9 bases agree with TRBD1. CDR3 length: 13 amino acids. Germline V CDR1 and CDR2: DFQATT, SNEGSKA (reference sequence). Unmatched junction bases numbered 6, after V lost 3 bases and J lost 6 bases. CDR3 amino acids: CSASWTGDREQYF. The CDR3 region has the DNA TGCAGTGCTAGTTGGACAGGGGACCGCGAGCAGTACTTC.

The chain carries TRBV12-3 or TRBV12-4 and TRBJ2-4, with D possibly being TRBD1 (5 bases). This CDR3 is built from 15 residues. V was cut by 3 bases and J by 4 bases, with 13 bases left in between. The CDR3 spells CASSLVGQIKNIQYF. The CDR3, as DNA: TGTGCCAGCAGTTTGGTGGGGCAGATTAAAAACATTCAGTACTTC.

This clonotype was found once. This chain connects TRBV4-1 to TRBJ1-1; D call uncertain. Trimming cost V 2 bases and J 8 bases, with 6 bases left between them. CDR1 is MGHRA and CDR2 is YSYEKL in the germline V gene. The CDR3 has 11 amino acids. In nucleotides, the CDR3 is TGCGCCAGCAGCCAAAAAGGGGAAGCTTTCTTT. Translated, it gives CASSQKGEAFF.

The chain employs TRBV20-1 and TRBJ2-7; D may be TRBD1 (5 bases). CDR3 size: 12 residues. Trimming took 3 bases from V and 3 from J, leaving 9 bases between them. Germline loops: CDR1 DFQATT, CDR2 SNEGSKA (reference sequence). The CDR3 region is CSASSRDYEQYF. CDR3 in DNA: TGCAGTGCTAGTAGCAGGGACTACGAGCAGTACTTC.

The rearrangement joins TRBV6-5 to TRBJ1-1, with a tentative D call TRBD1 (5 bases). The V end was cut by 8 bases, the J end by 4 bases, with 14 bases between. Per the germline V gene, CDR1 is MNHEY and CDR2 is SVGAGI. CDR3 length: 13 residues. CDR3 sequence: CASSRGASTEAFF. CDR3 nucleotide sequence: TGTGCCAGCTCCAGAGGGGCTAGCACTGAAGCTTTCTTT.

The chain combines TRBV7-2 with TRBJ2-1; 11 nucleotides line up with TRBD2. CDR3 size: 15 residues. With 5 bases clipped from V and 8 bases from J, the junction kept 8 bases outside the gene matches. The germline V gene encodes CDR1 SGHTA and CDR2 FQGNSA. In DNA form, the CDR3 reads TGTGCCAGCAGCACCATAGCGGGAGGGCCATATGAGCAGTTCTTC. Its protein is CASSTIAGGPYEQFF.

The CDR3 DNA follows: TGTGCCAGCAGTTCGTCGACAGCCCGGCAGGACTATGGCTACACCTTC. Protein: CASSSSTARQDYGYTF. V is TRBV6-2 or TRBV6-3 and J is TRBJ1-2; perhaps TRBD1 as D (5 bases). The V gene lost 4 bases and the J gene lost 3 bases, with 18 bases spanning the gap. CDR1 is MNHEY, CDR2 SVGEGT, per germline. This CDR3 contains 16 residues.

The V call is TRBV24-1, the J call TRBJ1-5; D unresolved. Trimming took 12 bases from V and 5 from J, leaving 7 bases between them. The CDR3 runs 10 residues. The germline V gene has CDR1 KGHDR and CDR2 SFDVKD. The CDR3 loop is CAAGHQPQHF. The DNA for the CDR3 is TGTGCCGCAGGACATCAGCCCCAGCATTTT.

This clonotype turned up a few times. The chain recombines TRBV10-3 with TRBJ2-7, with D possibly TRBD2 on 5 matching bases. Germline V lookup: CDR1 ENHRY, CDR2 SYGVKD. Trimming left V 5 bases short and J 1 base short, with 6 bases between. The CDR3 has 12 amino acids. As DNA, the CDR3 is TGTGCCATCAGTAGAGGGTCCTACGAGCAGTACTTC. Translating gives CAISRGSYEQYF.

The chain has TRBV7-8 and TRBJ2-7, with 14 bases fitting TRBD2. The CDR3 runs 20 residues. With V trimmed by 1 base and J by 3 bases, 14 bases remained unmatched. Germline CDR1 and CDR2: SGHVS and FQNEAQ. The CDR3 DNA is TGTGCCAGCAGCTTAGACCCGGGACTAGCGGGAGACGAGGGCATCTACGAGCAGTACTTC. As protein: CASSLDPGLAGDEGIYEQYF. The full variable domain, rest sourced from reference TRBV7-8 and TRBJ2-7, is GAGVSQSPRYKVAKRGQDVALRCDPISGHVSLFWYQQALGQGPEFLTYFQNEAQLDKSGLPSDRFFAERPEGSVSTLKIQRTQQEDSAVYLCASSLDPGLAGDEGIYEQYFGPGTRLTVT.